This T cell receptor beta chain was sequenced during a study of vaccination and CD4 T cells after COVID-19. Study-level background: Median time from second vaccine dose to sampling was about 70 days (14 to 241).

Treatment here: roughly ten-day PBMC culture with coronavirus spike peptide pools or control peptides (ViraFEST assay). With the Oncomine TCR Beta short-read assay, DNA from cultured CD4+ T cells was sequenced. MiXCR, applied by TCRdb to the PCR reads, yields one record per CDR3 protein. Of over 25,000 distinct CDR3 sequences in the sample, around 60% were seen once. About this clonotype: Its antigen is currently unknown.

This CDR3 is 15 amino acids long. V trimming: 6 bases; J trimming: 2 bases; junction bases outside the gene matches: 11. Germline V lookup: CDR1 DFQATT, CDR2 SNEGSKA (reference sequence). This chain connects TRBV20-1 to TRBJ2-5; 8 bases map to TRBD2. Sequenced material: CD4+ T cells from blood, cultured in vitro, taken after SARS-CoV-2 vaccination. The receptor comes from a human donor who received a COVID-19 vaccine. CDR3 sequence: CSAPRSGGLQETQYF. In nucleotides, the CDR3 is TGCAGTGCCCCGAGGAGCGGGGGACTTCAAGAGACCCAGTACTTC.